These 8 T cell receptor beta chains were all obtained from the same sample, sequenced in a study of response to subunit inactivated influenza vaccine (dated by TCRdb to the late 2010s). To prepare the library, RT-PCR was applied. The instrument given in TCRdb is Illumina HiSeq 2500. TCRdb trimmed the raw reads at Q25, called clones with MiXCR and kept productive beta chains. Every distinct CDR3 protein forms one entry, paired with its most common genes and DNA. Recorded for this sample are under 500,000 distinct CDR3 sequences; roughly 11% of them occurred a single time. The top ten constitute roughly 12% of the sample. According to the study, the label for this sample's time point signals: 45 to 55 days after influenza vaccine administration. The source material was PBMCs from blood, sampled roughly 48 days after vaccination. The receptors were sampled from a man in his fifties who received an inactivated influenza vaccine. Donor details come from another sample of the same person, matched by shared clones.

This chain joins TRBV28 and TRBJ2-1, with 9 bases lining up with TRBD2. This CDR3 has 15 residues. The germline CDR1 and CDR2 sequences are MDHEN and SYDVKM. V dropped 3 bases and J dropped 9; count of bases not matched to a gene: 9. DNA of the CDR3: TGTGCCAGCAGTTTCGCCGCGGGAGGGCTTGGTGAGCAGTTCTTC. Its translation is CASSFAAGGLGEQFF.

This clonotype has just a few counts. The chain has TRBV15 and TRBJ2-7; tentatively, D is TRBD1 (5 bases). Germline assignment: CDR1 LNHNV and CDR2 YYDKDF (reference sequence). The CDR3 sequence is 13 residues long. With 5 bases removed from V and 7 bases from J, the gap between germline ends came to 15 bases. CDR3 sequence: CATSSSYRGEQYF. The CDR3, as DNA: TGTGCCACCAGCTCTAGTTATAGGGGTGAGCAGTACTTC.

CDR3 DNA sequence: TGCAGCGTTGGTGTAGGGGTGAACACTGAAGCTTTCTTT. Translation gives CSVGVGVNTEAFF. The chain uses TRBV29-1 and TRBJ1-1, with a tentative D call TRBD1 (5 bases). Germline V gene data show CDR1 as SQVTM and CDR2 as ANQGSEA. The germline V and J ends were trimmed by 4 bases and 0 bases, with 9 bases remaining between them. CDR3 size: 13 residues. Drawing the rest from reference TRBV29-1 and TRBJ1-1, the complete variable domain is SAVISQKPSRDICQRGTSLTIQCQVDSQVTMMFWYRQQPGQSLTLIATANQGSEATYESGFVIDKFPISRPNLTFSTLTVSNMSPEDSSIYLCSVGVGVNTEAFFGQGTRLTVV.

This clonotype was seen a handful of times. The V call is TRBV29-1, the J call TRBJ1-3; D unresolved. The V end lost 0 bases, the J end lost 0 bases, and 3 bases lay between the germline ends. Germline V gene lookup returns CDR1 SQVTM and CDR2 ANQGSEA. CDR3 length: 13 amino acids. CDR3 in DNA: TGCAGCGTTGAAGAGTACTCTGGAAACACCATATATTTT. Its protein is CSVEEYSGNTIYF.

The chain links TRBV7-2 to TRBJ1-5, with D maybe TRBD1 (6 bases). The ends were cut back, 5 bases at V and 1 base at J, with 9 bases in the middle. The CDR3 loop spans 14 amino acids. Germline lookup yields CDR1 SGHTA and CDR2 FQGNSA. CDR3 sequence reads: CASSRQDSNQPQHF. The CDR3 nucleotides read TGTGCCAGCAGCCGACAGGACAGCAATCAGCCCCAGCATTTT.

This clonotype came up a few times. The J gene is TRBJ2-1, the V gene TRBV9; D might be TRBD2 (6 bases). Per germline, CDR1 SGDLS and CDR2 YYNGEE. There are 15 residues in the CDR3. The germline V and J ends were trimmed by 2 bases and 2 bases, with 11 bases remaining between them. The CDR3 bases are TGTGCCAGCAGCGTCCGGGACTCTCCCTACAATGAGCAGTTCTTC. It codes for CASSVRDSPYNEQFF.

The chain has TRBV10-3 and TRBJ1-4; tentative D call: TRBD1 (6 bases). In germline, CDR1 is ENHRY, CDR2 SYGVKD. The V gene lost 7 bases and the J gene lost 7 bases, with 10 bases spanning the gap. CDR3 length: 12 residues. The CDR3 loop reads CAIKGESEKLFF. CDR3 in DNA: TGTGCCATCAAGGGGGAGAGTGAAAAACTGTTTTTT.

CDR3 residues: CSARDRNLRGQPQHF. The CDR3 DNA sequence: TGCAGTGCTAGAGACCGAAACCTTCGGGGTCAGCCCCAGCATTTT. The chain recombines TRBV20-1 with TRBJ1-5; D unclear. The CDR3 has 15 amino acids. The germline gives CDR1 DFQATT, CDR2 SNEGSKA (reference sequence). V was clipped by 0 bases and J by 6 bases, with 15 bases between them.